This T cell receptor (beta chain) was found in a study of T cell responses to AZD1222 COVID-19 vaccine. The table came from immunoSEQ multiplex PCR; TCRdb's copy has only in-frame clones and leaves some out. The sample comprises 150,000 or so clones, 70% to 90% of which are singletons, and 5% to 6% rests with the top ten. From germline, CDR1 is SGHAT and CDR2 FQNNGV. V was shortened by 5 bases and J by 9 bases, with 11 bases between the two germline ends. The CDR3 contains 12 residues. Source: peripheral blood, taken on day 0 of MenACWY control vaccination. V usage is TRBV11-2 and J usage is TRBJ2-1; the D is unclear. This TCR came from an adult in good health. The CDR3 is CASSPIWGEQFF. CDR3 DNA: TGTGCCAGCAGCCCTATTTGGGGTGAGCAGTTCTTC.